The clone carrying this T cell receptor beta chain was recorded only once. Antigen specificity is unknown. This entry belongs to a study of T cell responses to AZD1222 COVID-19 vaccine. Study-wide findings and caveats: Females outnumbered males among donors, who were mostly white British; clonal diversity was possibly underestimated. Elevations in Spike-specific TCR breadth and depth followed administration of two AZD1222 doses.

From germline, CDR1 is ENHRY and CDR2 SYGVKD. CDR3 length: 17 residues. Trimming cost V 6 bases and J 10 bases; bases outside gene matches: 15. Clones were read by immunoSEQ multiplex PCR, and TCRdb kept only the in-frame ones, dropping some. The sample carries some 180,000 clones, over 85% recorded once. This chain connects TRBV10-3 to TRBJ2-1; 13 nucleotides align to TRBD2. The TCR sequence derives from an adult who received the MenACWY meningococcal vaccine as a control. The sequencing used peripheral blood, collected 28 days after the second dose of the MenACWY control vaccine. CDR3 nucleotides: TGTGCCATCAGCGGAACCACCACTAGCGGGAGGGCCAACGAGCAGTTCTTC. Its translation is CAISGTTTSGRANEQFF.